A single sample is the source of the 28 T cell receptor beta chains below, sequenced in a study of identical twins (dated by TCRdb to 2016 to 2018). The library was made by 5' RACE. The data were produced on an Illumina HiSeq 2000. TCRdb cleaned the public reads at Q25 with fastp, built clones with MiXCR and kept in-frame beta chains. Every CDR3 protein is listed once, alongside the most common genes and DNA of its rows. The sample table records around 670,000 distinct CDR3 sequences; around 6.1% of these occur just once. The ten largest clonotypes hold around 1.9% of the sample. The sequenced sample was naive T cells sorted from blood. According to the study, the label for this sample's cell subset or site signals: cells isolated with a human naive T-cell isolation kit. The receptors stem from a man aged 18 to 30 in good health.

This clonotype was observed a handful of times. The rearrangement joins TRBV2 to TRBJ1-6; TRBD1 agrees at 7 bases. The CDR3 runs to 17 residues. V lost 4 bases, J lost 0 bases, and 6 bases stayed unmatched. CDR1 is SNHLY, CDR2 FYNNEI, per germline. The CDR3 DNA reads TGTGCCAGCAGTGTCGACAGGGCAAGCTCCTATAATTCACCCCTCCACTTT. Protein: CASSVDRASSYNSPLHF. Based on the CDR3 plus reference TRBV2 and TRBJ1-6, the full variable domain is EPEVTQTPSHQVTQMGQEVILRCVPISNHLYFYWYRQILGQKVEFLVSFYNNEISEKSEIFDDQFSVERPDGSNFTLKIRSTKLEDSAMYFCASSVDRASSYNSPLHFGNGTRLTVT.

The sample holds a few counts of this clonotype. The chain is built from TRBV5-5 and TRBJ1-3; D unresolved. Trimming pared 7 bases from V and 0 bases from J, leaving 11 bases between. Germline CDR1 is SGHKS and CDR2 is YYEKEE (reference sequence). The CDR3 has 14 amino acids. CDR3 in amino acids: CASSAAASGNTIYF. In DNA form, the CDR3 reads TGTGCCAGCTCTGCAGCGGCCTCTGGAAACACCATATATTTT. Using reference TRBV5-5 and TRBJ1-3 for the parts outside the CDR3, the full variable domain is DAGVTQSPTHLIKTRGQQVTLRCSPISGHKSVSWYQQVLGQGPQFIFQYYEKEERGRGNFPDRFSARQFPNYSSELNVNALLLGDSALYLCASSAAASGNTIYFGEGSWLTVV.

The genes are TRBV2 and TRBJ2-5, with 11 bases identical to TRBD2. Germline trimming cut 4 bases from V and 1 base from J; bases unmatched to any gene: 5. Germline V gene sequence: CDR1 SNHLY, CDR2 FYNNEI. CDR3 length: 16 amino acids. The DNA of the CDR3 is TGTGCCAGCAGTGCGGCTAGCGGGAGGATCCAAGAGACCCAGTACTTC. Protein sequence: CASSAASGRIQETQYF.

This clonotype was recorded many times. The chain recombines TRBV27 with TRBJ2-2; either TRBD1 or TRBD2 may supply D (5 bases each). The CDR3 is 14 residues long. The V end was cut by 8 bases, the J end by 0 bases, with 10 bases between. The V gene's germline CDR1 is MNHEY and CDR2 SMNVEV (reference sequence). The chain's CDR3 is CASRGVANTGELFF. The CDR3 DNA sequence: TGTGCCAGCCGGGGCGTAGCGAACACCGGGGAGCTGTTTTTT.

This clonotype came up a few times. The J gene is TRBJ2-1, the V gene TRBV15; 7 positions match TRBD1. The CDR3 spans 15 residues. Per the germline V gene, CDR1 is LNHNV and CDR2 is YYDKDF (reference sequence). V trimming: 2 bases; J trimming: 5 bases; junction bases outside the gene matches: 6. The CDR3 here is CATSRLRQGDNEQFF. The CDR3, as DNA: TGTGCCACCAGCAGACTACGACAGGGAGACAATGAGCAGTTCTTC.

This clonotype was observed many times. The DNA of the CDR3 is TGCGCCAGCAGCTCACTTCTTGAGCAGTTCTTC. It is translated as CASSSLLEQFF. V and J are TRBV5-1 and TRBJ2-1, with no clear D. Trimming pared 3 bases from V and 9 bases from J, leaving 7 bases between. CDR1 and CDR2 from the germline V gene are SGHRS and YFSETQ. The CDR3 has 11 amino acids.

V is TRBV12-3 or TRBV12-4 and J is TRBJ1-2; D gene ambiguous. The CDR3 runs 13 residues. Trimming cost V 3 bases and J 4 bases, with 9 bases left between them. CDR3 sequence (DNA): TGTGCCAGCAGTTTTAGGGTGCCCTATGGCTACACCTTC. As protein: CASSFRVPYGYTF.

The sample holds many counts of this clonotype. The V gene is TRBV5-1, the J gene TRBJ2-3; D may be TRBD1 or TRBD2 (5 bases each). Trimming left V 3 bases short and J 4 bases short, with 15 bases between. This CDR3 comprises 15 residues. Germline CDR1 is SGHRS and CDR2 is YFSETQ. Here the CDR3 DNA reads TGCGCCAGCAGCTCAACAGGTAGTAGCGCAGATACGCAGTATTTT. Its translation is CASSSTGSSADTQYF. Filled out from reference TRBV5-1 and TRBJ2-3, the complete variable domain reads KAGVTQTPRYLIKTRGQQVTLSCSPISGHRSVSWYQQTPGQGLQFLFEYFSETQRNKGNFPGRFSGRQFSNSRSEMNVSTLELGDSALYLCASSSTGSSADTQYFGPGTRLTVL.

Worth noting for this clonotype: A much larger clone lies a single base off, so this may be a read error. This chain links TRBV24-1 with TRBJ2-3; D gene ambiguous. Deletions cut 3 bases from V and 0 bases from J, with 12 bases between. CDR1 KGHDR and CDR2 SFDVKD come from the germline V gene. CDR3 size: 16 residues. The CDR3 DNA follows: TGTGCCACCAGTGATATGCGCGGAGCTAGCACAGATACGCAGTATTTT. Amino acids: CATSDMRGASTDTQYF.

There are a few counts of this clonotype. V usage is TRBV4-1 and J usage is TRBJ2-5, with D perhaps TRBD2 (6 bases). Trimming shortened V by 5 bases and J by 10 bases, and 29 bases separated the two germline ends. The germline V gene encodes CDR1 MGHRA and CDR2 YSYEKL. The CDR3 spans 17 residues. The CDR3 here is CASSGDGVDGGLVGQYF. The CDR3 bases are TGCGCCAGCAGCGGGGACGGAGTCGATGGAGGGTTGGTGGGCCAGTACTTC.

This clonotype was seen ten or more times. The chain recombines TRBV5-5 with TRBJ1-6; D gene ambiguous. Trimming cost V 0 bases and J 0 bases, with 7 bases left between them. The CDR3 length is 16 residues. Per the germline V gene, CDR1 is SGHKS and CDR2 is YYEKEE (reference sequence). The CDR3, as DNA: TGTGCCAGCAGCTTGGACCCGCGCTCCTATAATTCACCCCTCCACTTT. This translates into CASSLDPRSYNSPLHF.

This clonotype has ten or more counts. V usage is TRBV12-3 or TRBV12-4 and J usage is TRBJ1-5, with a possible D match to TRBD1 (5 bases). The CDR3 length is 10 residues. V was cut by 10 bases and J by 9 bases, with 10 bases left in between. CDR3: CAITGGPQHF. CDR3 in DNA: TGTGCCATCACGGGGGGGCCCCAGCATTTT.

This clonotype was counted many times. This chain connects TRBV30 to TRBJ2-7; D not resolved. The V end lost 2 bases, the J end lost 6 bases, and 14 bases lay between the germline ends. CDR3 size: 13 residues. Germline CDR1 is GTSNPN and CDR2 is SVGIG (reference sequence). The DNA of the CDR3 is TGTGCCTGGAGTCCTTTGAAAAGCGCCGAGCAGTACTTC. Translation gives CAWSPLKSAEQYF.

This clonotype has only a few counts. The chain couples TRBV3-1 to TRBJ2-7; 8 positions match TRBD2. After removal of 0 bases from V and 6 bases from J, the junction contained 1 base not matched to a gene. The length of the CDR3 is 13 residues. Germline values: CDR1 LGHDT, CDR2 YNNKEL (reference sequence). The CDR3 coding sequence is TGTGCCAGCAGCCAAGAACTAGCGGCCGAGCAGTACTTC. Protein product: CASSQELAAEQYF.

This clonotype was counted at least ten times. The chain carries TRBV5-1 and TRBJ2-3; D assignment may be TRBD1 or TRBD2 (6 bases each). This CDR3 is 15 amino acids long. V was pared by 4 bases and J by 5 bases, with 17 bases between. From germline, CDR1 is SGHRS and CDR2 YFSETQ. CDR3 in amino acids: CASSPRTGALDTQYF. The CDR3 region has the DNA TGCGCCAGCAGCCCTCGGACGGGGGCATTAGATACGCAGTATTTT.

This clonotype has ten or more counts. The rearrangement links TRBV15 to TRBJ2-7; 7 nucleotides agree with TRBD1. Germline V lookup: CDR1 LNHNV, CDR2 YYDKDF (reference sequence). CDR3 length equals 13 residues. Losses at the gene ends were 5 bases for V and 5 bases for J; bases not matched to a gene: 6. CDR3 amino acids: CATSLDRANEQYF. The CDR3 nucleotides read TGTGCCACCAGCCTAGACAGGGCTAACGAGCAGTACTTC.

This clonotype appeared a few times. The rearrangement joins TRBV7-8 to TRBJ1-3, with D perhaps TRBD1 (6 bases). The V end was cut by 0 bases, the J end by 2 bases, with 8 bases between. CDR1 is SGHVS and CDR2 is FQNEAQ in the germline V gene. This CDR3 is 15 amino acids long. The CDR3 spells CASSLAAGAGNTIYF. CDR3 bases: TGTGCCAGCAGCTTAGCGGCAGGGGCTGGAAACACCATATATTTT.

This clonotype was recorded at least ten times. The rearrangement uses TRBV12-3 or TRBV12-4 and TRBJ2-3, with TRBD2 identical over 8 bases. V was pared by 4 bases and J by 0 bases, with 9 bases of the junction left unmatched. This CDR3 comprises 17 residues. CDR3 coding DNA: TGTGCCAGCAGTTCCCCAGAACTAGCGGTTAGCACAGATACGCAGTATTTT. Its protein product is CASSSPELAVSTDTQYF.

This clonotype has a count of ten or more. The chain joins TRBV7-9 to TRBJ2-5, with a weak D call TRBD2 (6 bases). With 3 bases removed from V and 2 bases from J, the gap between germline ends came to 13 bases. CDR3 size: 15 residues. CDR1 and CDR2 (germline): SEHNR, FQNEAQ (reference sequence). In nucleotides, the CDR3 is TGTGCCAGCAGCTTGCGGGAAGAGGTACAAGAGACCCAGTACTTC. It specifies CASSLREEVQETQYF.

The chain is built from TRBV7-9 and TRBJ2-5; TRBD1 might be the D (5 bases). The V gene's germline CDR1 is SEHNR and CDR2 FQNEAQ (reference sequence). This CDR3 spans 14 amino acids. V gave up 1 base and J gave up 2 bases, with 8 bases separating them. The CDR3 region has the DNA TGTGCCAGCAGCTTAGTTGACAGACAAGAGACCCAGTACTTC. This translates into CASSLVDRQETQYF.

This clonotype showed up just a few times. The genes are TRBV12-3 or TRBV12-4 and TRBJ2-2; possible D gene TRBD1, 6 bases. This CDR3 has 15 residues. The V and J ends lost 5 bases and 4 bases respectively, with 14 bases between them. The CDR3 DNA is TGTGCCAGCAGTCTAAGACAGGTCGGCACCGGGGAGCTGTTTTTT. Its protein is CASSLRQVGTGELFF.

This clonotype has more than one count but fewer than ten. The chain has TRBV29-1 and TRBJ2-1; D call uncertain. CDR1 is SQVTM, CDR2 ANQGSEA, per germline. This CDR3 spans 11 amino acids. Trimming cost V 3 bases and J 7 bases, with 7 bases left between them. CDR3 bases: TGCAGCGTTGAGGTATGGAATGAGCAGTTCTTC. Translating it yields CSVEVWNEQFF.

This clonotype was picked up a small number of times. The chain carries TRBV7-2 and TRBJ1-1; D perhaps matches TRBD1 (5 bases). Trimming cost V 9 bases and J 2 bases, with 10 bases left between them. There are 12 residues in the CDR3. Germline V gene sequence: CDR1 SGHTA, CDR2 FQGNSA. The DNA of the CDR3 is TGTGCCAGAAAGACAGAAAACACTGAAGCTTTCTTT. Encoded protein: CARKTENTEAFF.

Many counts were recorded for this clonotype. This chain links TRBV20-1 with TRBJ2-1; D perhaps matches TRBD1 (5 bases). The germline V gene encodes CDR1 DFQATT and CDR2 SNEGSKA (reference sequence). CDR3 size: 14 residues. Trimming cost V 6 bases and J 3 bases, with 15 bases left between them. The CDR3 bases are TGCAGTGCCATTCGGACATCCGACTACAATGAGCAGTTCTTC. Translation gives CSAIRTSDYNEQFF.

There are a few counts of this clonotype. J is TRBJ2-7 and V is TRBV9; 8 bases are a match to TRBD2. V trimming: 3 bases; J trimming: 4 bases; junction bases outside the gene matches: 6. The CDR3 is 14 amino acids. From germline, CDR1 is SGDLS and CDR2 YYNGEE. The CDR3: CASSGPGGQYEQYF. Written as DNA, the CDR3 is TGTGCCAGCAGCGGGCCGGGAGGGCAATACGAGCAGTACTTC.

The V call is TRBV14, the J call TRBJ1-6; D is unresolved. From germline, CDR1 is SGHDN and CDR2 FVKESK. The CDR3 loop spans 15 amino acids. V lost 2 bases, J lost 7 bases, and 12 bases lay in between. CDR3 in amino acids: CASSQLRGTNSPLHF. CDR3 nucleotides: TGTGCCAGCAGCCAATTAAGAGGAACAAATTCACCCCTCCACTTT.

Notes on this clonotype: A much larger clone lies a single base off, so this may be a read error. The chain couples TRBV12-3 or TRBV12-4 to TRBJ1-2, with D hard to call. Trimming removed 7 bases from V and 1 base from J, with 10 bases in between. This CDR3 spans 13 amino acids. CDR3 sequence (DNA): TGTGCCAGCACTGGGGATTTTAACTATGGCTACACCTTC. Its protein is CASTGDFNYGYTF.

The chain employs TRBV19 and TRBJ2-5; D could derive from TRBD1 or TRBD2 (5 bases each). V lost 3 bases, J lost 3 bases, and 8 bases lay in between. This CDR3 contains 13 residues. CDR1 is LNHDA, CDR2 SQIVND, per germline (reference sequence). As DNA, the CDR3 is TGTGCCAGTAGTATGTGGGGGAAAGAGACCCAGTACTTC. The encoded protein is CASSMWGKETQYF.